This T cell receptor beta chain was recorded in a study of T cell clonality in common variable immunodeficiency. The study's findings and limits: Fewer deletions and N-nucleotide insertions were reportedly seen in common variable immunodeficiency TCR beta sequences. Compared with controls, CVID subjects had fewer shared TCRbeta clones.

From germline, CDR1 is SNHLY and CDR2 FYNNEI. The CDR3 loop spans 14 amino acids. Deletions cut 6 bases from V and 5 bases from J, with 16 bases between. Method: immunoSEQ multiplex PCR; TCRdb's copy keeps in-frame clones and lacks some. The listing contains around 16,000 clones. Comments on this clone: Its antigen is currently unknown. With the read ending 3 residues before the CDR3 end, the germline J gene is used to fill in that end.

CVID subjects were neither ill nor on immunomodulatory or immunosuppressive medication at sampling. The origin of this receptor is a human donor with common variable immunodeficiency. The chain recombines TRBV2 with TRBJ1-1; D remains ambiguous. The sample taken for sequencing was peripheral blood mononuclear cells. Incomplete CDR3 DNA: TGTGCCAGCAGGCCCACGGGGTGGGATACTGAA. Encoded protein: CASRPTGWDTE. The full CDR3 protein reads CASRPTGWDTEAFF.